The 19 T cell receptor beta chains presented below share a single source sample, sequenced in a study of blood T cell repertoires in COVID-19. Sequenced by immunoSEQ multiplex PCR; TCRdb stores in-frame clones only, minus some. The repertoire holds 130,000 to 150,000 clones, with 65% to 90% as singletons. The sample consisted of peripheral blood. The source of these receptors is a woman in her 50s in a cohort sampled during active or convalescent COVID-19.

The rearrangement joins TRBV19 to TRBJ1-4, with TRBD1 as a possible D gene (5 bases). CDR3 length: 20 residues. Germline values: CDR1 LNHDA, CDR2 SQIVND (reference sequence). Trimming removed 0 bases from V and 4 bases from J, with 24 bases in between. CDR3 DNA: TGTGCCAGTAGTATAGATCCCCCCGTAATCGTGCAGGGTGTTAATGAAAAACTGTTTTTT. Its protein is CASSIDPPVIVQGVNEKLFF.

The V and J genes are TRBV27 and TRBJ1-2, with D possibly matching TRBD1 (6 bases). V shed 7 bases and J shed 4 bases, with 16 bases lying between them. The V gene's germline CDR1 is MNHEY and CDR2 SMNVEV (reference sequence). CDR3 length: 14 residues. DNA for the CDR3: TGTGCCAGCACCTTTTCTACAGGGAGCTATGGCTACACCTTC. Its protein is CASTFSTGSYGYTF.

The chain recombines TRBV4-3 with TRBJ1-1; the D gene is possibly TRBD1 (5 bases). Trimming took off 0 bases at V and 3 bases at J, with 20 bases between the two ends. The CDR3 runs 18 residues. Germline V gene lookup returns CDR1 LGHNA and CDR2 YSLEER. Written as DNA, the CDR3 is TGCGCCAGCAGCCAAGAACCACTAAAGGGGTTAGGGTACACTGAAGCTTTCTTT. Translation: CASSQEPLKGLGYTEAFF.

This chain uses TRBV5-1 with TRBJ2-2, with 10 nucleotides matching TRBD2. The CDR3 runs to 16 residues. V was clipped by 3 bases and J by 5 bases; unmatched bases: 7. In germline, CDR1 is SGHRS, CDR2 YFSETQ. CDR3 coding DNA: TGCGCCAGCAGCTCCCCGACTAGCGGGTTGACCGGGGAGCTGTTTTTT. It specifies CASSSPTSGLTGELFF.

CDR3 amino acids: CASSQDRERAAFF. The CDR3 bases are TGCGCCAGCAGCCAAGATAGGGAGCGCGCGGCTTTCTTT. V gene TRBV4-3 combines with J gene TRBJ1-1; unclear D gene. The germline CDR1 and CDR2 sequences are LGHNA and YSLEER. The CDR3 consists of 13 residues. With 0 bases removed from V and 11 bases from J, the gap between germline ends came to 13 bases.

The V call is TRBV30, the J call TRBJ1-5, with D hard to call. V was cut by 1 base and J by 4 bases, with 5 bases left in between. Germline V gene sequence: CDR1 GTSNPN, CDR2 SVGIG (reference sequence). The CDR3 sequence is 12 residues long. CDR3 bases: TGTGCCTGGAGTGGGAGGAATCAGCCCCAGCATTTT. This encodes CAWSGRNQPQHF.

V is TRBV7-8 and J is TRBJ1-1, with TRBD1 matching 8 bases. V lost 4 bases and J lost 5; bases outside the gene matches: 3. Germline assignment: CDR1 SGHVS and CDR2 FQNEAQ. The CDR3 runs 13 residues. The CDR3 here is CASSSYRGTEAFF. Here the CDR3 DNA reads TGTGCCAGCAGCTCTTACAGGGGGACTGAAGCTTTCTTT.

The sample holds one count of this clone. The chain joins TRBV24-1 to TRBJ2-5; the match to TRBD1 covers 7 bases. CDR1 KGHDR and CDR2 SFDVKD come from the germline V gene. J was trimmed by 3 bases and V by 5 bases; bases with no gene match: 2. The CDR3 runs to 13 residues. This CDR3 reads CATSGQGEETQYF. The DNA of the CDR3 is TGTGCCACCAGTGGTCAGGGGGAAGAGACCCAGTACTTC.

V is TRBV19 and J is TRBJ1-1; D is uncertain. The CDR3 totals 16 residues. CDR1 is LNHDA and CDR2 is SQIVND in the germline V gene (reference sequence). V lost 2 bases and J lost 0, with 13 bases in between. CDR3 sequence reads: CASSIFTVTMNTEAFF. For the CDR3, the DNA is TGTGCCAGTAGTATATTCACAGTGACGATGAACACTGAAGCTTTCTTT.

The V call is TRBV3-1 (or the pseudogene TRBV3-2), the J call TRBJ2-7; D is undetermined. Germline-derived CDR1 and CDR2 are LGHDT and YNNKEL (reference sequence). This CDR3 spans 14 amino acids. The V gene lost 0 bases and the J gene lost 5 bases, with 11 bases spanning the gap. Here the CDR3 reads CASSQEFGPDEQYF. The CDR3 DNA follows: TGTGCCAGCAGCCAAGAATTTGGGCCCGACGAGCAGTACTTC.

This chain uses TRBV7-9 with TRBJ2-7, with a tentative D call TRBD2 (5 bases). Trimming removed 7 bases at V and 2 bases at J, with 12 bases between. CDR3 length equals 13 residues. Germline V lookup: CDR1 SEHNR, CDR2 FQNEAQ (reference sequence). The CDR3 here is CASTPDFTYEQYF. In DNA form, the CDR3 reads TGTGCCAGCACCCCGGACTTTACCTACGAGCAGTACTTC.

The chain uses TRBV10-3 and TRBJ2-3; 7 nucleotides match TRBD1. Germline CDR1 is ENHRY and CDR2 is SYGVKD. Losses at the gene ends were 6 bases for V and 6 bases for J; bases not matched to a gene: 9. This CDR3 is built from 14 residues. This CDR3 reads CAIRQGQEVDTQYF. The CDR3, as DNA: TGTGCCATCAGACAGGGGCAAGAGGTGGATACGCAGTATTTT.

The chain joins TRBV25-1 to TRBJ2-1, with 7 bases fitting TRBD2. Germline V gene lookup returns CDR1 MGHDK and CDR2 SYGVNS. This CDR3 contains 13 residues. The V segment lost 5 bases and the J segment 6 bases; nucleotides outside the gene matches: 4. CDR3 region: CASSPRTSNEQFF. CDR3 nucleotides: TGTGCCAGCAGTCCTCGGACTAGCAATGAGCAGTTCTTC.

The chain uses TRBV5-1 and TRBJ2-3, with 8 positions matching TRBD2. Germline CDR1 reads SGHRS; CDR2 reads YFSETQ. This CDR3 is built from 15 residues. V was pared by 4 bases and J by 5 bases, with 9 bases of the junction left unmatched. CDR3 in amino acids: CASSRNGLAGDTQYF. The DNA for the CDR3 is TGCGCCAGCAGCCGAAACGGACTAGCAGGAGATACGCAGTATTTT.

The chain couples TRBV5-1 to TRBJ2-1; 8 nucleotides agree with TRBD2. Germline CDR1 is SGHRS and CDR2 is YFSETQ. The V segment lost 7 bases and the J segment 5 bases; nucleotides outside the gene matches: 11. The CDR3 is 15 residues long. CDR3 nucleotides: TGCGCCAGCGCAGAGATGCGGGGGGTCGACAATGAGCAGTTCTTC. As protein: CASAEMRGVDNEQFF.

The chain recombines TRBV4-1 with TRBJ1-3; 8 nucleotides match TRBD1. The J segment lost 0 bases and the V segment lost 4 bases, leaving 8 bases of the junction unmatched. CDR3 length: 17 residues. Germline lookup yields CDR1 MGHRA and CDR2 YSYEKL. Here the CDR3 DNA reads TGCGCCAGCAGCCGGCCGGGACAGGATTACTCTGGAAACACCATATATTTT. This translates into CASSRPGQDYSGNTIYF.

The chain carries TRBV3-1 (or the pseudogene TRBV3-2) and TRBJ1-6; a weak D match, TRBD1 (5 bases). With 5 bases removed from V and 3 bases from J, the gap between germline ends came to 11 bases. Per germline, CDR1 LGHDT and CDR2 YNNKEL (reference sequence). CDR3 length: 15 amino acids. CDR3 sequence (DNA): TGTGCCAGCAGCTTAGGACACCACTATAATTCACCCCTCCACTTT. Translated: CASSLGHHYNSPLHF.

This rearrangement joins TRBV5-1 to TRBJ2-2; 11 bases map to TRBD2. This CDR3 spans 17 amino acids. With V trimmed by 4 bases and J by 6 bases, 11 bases remained unmatched. Germline values: CDR1 SGHRS, CDR2 YFSETQ. This chain's CDR3 is CASSQSSGGALAGELFF. For the CDR3, the DNA is TGCGCCAGCAGCCAGAGTAGCGGGGGGGCCCTCGCCGGGGAGCTGTTTTTT.

The chain recombines TRBV24-1 with TRBJ2-3; 9 bases match TRBD1. CDR3 length equals 17 residues. Trimming took 4 bases from V and 1 from J; bases not matched to a gene: 8. Germline values: CDR1 KGHDR, CDR2 SFDVKD. The CDR3 loop is CATSDSRRDRGTDTQYF. The CDR3 DNA is TGTGCCACCAGTGACTCGCGCCGGGACAGGGGCACAGATACGCAGTATTTT.